A selection of T cell receptor beta chains follows, all from one sample in a study of blood T cell repertoires in COVID-19. Some clones are missing from TCRdb's copy, which holds only in-frame ones; the method was immunoSEQ multiplex PCR. The sample records about 140,000 clones, 88% being singletons. The source material was peripheral blood. These receptors originate from a woman aged 45-60 years with acute or convalescent COVID-19. CDR3s include the opening cysteine and the closing phenylalanine or tryptophan. D genes are given only for firm matches. Size tells how often a clone was seen (once, few, many) or the class of an expanded clone, and some rows leave it out.

V,D,J,size,DNA,CDR3
TRBV24-1,NA,TRBJ1-1,once,TGTGCCACCAGTGAGGGTCGACAGGAACGGGGAGCTTTCTTT,CATSEGRQERGAFF
TRBV19,NA,TRBJ1-4,NA,TGTGCCAGTGCGAGCGGGGAGGCAGGGAGGGAAAAACTGTTTTTT,CASASGEAGREKLFF
TRBV2,NA,TRBJ2-2,NA,TGTGCCAGCAACGCCCCAGTCGGTGCGGAGAACACCGGGGAGCTGTTTTTT,CASNAPVGAENTGELFF
TRBV2,NA,TRBJ2-3,NA,TGTGCCAGCAGAAGCGGAAGCACAGATACGCAGTATTTT,CASRSGSTDTQYF
TRBV4-1,TRBD1,TRBJ2-7,NA,TGCGCCAGCAGCCCCGGACAGGCGTCCTACGAGCAGTACTTC,CASSPGQASYEQYF
TRBV7-8,TRBD1,TRBJ2-7,NA,TGTGCCAGCAGCTCACAGGGGGCAAACTACGAGCAGTACTTC,CASSSQGANYEQYF
TRBV18,TRBD1,TRBJ1-3,NA,TGTGCCAGCTCACCCACGACAGGGAGCCCCAGAAACACCATATATTTT,CASSPTTGSPRNTIYF
TRBV7-2,TRBD1,TRBJ1-1,NA,TGTGCCAGCAGCTCATCAGGGGGCACTGAAGCTTTCTTT,CASSSSGGTEAFF
TRBV18,NA,TRBJ2-2,NA,TGTGCCAGCTCACCGTCGACAACGAACACCGGGGAGCTGTTTTTT,CASSPSTTNTGELFF
TRBV4-2,TRBD2,TRBJ2-1,NA,TGTGCCAGCAGCGTAAGGACTAGCGGTCCCTCAGGGGGGGAGCAGTTCTTC,CASSVRTSGPSGGEQFF
TRBV3-1/TRBV3-2,TRBD2,TRBJ2-5,NA,TGTGCCAGCAGCCCCCCTAGCGGGGGGGTACAAGAGACCCAGTACTTC,CASSPPSGGVQETQYF
TRBV2,NA,TRBJ2-3,NA,TGTGCCAGCAGTGGCGGGTGGGGCACAGATACGCAGTATTTT,CASSGGWGTDTQYF
TRBV12-5,NA,TRBJ1-5,NA,TGTGCTAGTGCCCTGGGGGCCCATAGCAATCAGCCCCAGCATTTT,CASALGAHSNQPQHF
TRBV19,TRBD2,TRBJ2-1,NA,TGTGCCAGTAGTATAAAGGGTACTAGCGGGGTATACAATGAGCAGTTCTTC,CASSIKGTSGVYNEQFF
TRBV10-3,TRBD1,TRBJ2-1,NA,TGTGCCATCAGTGAGTCTGACAGGGTGTACACCGATAAGCAGTTCTTC,CAISESDRVYTDKQFF
TRBV29-1,NA,TRBJ2-7,NA,TGCAGCGTTAAATTTGAGGAACTACAAACAAAGCAGTACTTC,CSVKFEELQTKQYF
TRBV3-1/TRBV3-2,NA,TRBJ2-5,NA,TGTGCCAGCAGCCAAGAGGTTTCCGAGGTGGAGACCCAGTACTTC,CASSQEVSEVETQYF
TRBV10-2,TRBD1,TRBJ1-2,few,TGCGCCAGCAGTGAGGACAGGGCGTCCCGCTTCTTC,CASSEDRASRFF
TRBV5-6,NA,TRBJ1-5,NA,TGTGCCAGCAGCTTGGAAGGGGCCCCGTGGCCCCAGCATTTT,CASSLEGAPWPQHF
TRBV2,TRBD2,TRBJ2-3,NA,TGTGCCAGCAGGGGAGGGACTAGCATCACAGATACGCAGTATTTT,CASRGGTSITDTQYF
TRBV5-1,TRBD2,TRBJ2-3,NA,TGCGCCAGCAGCTTGGGTAGCGGGGGCAGCACAGATACGCAGTATTTT,CASSLGSGGSTDTQYF
TRBV10-2,TRBD2,TRBJ2-7,few,TGCGCCAGCAGGGGGACTAGCGGGAGCCACGAGCAGTACTTC,CASRGTSGSHEQYF
TRBV19,TRBD1,TRBJ1-6,NA,TGTGCCAGTAGTCACAGGGGGCTTAATTCACCCCTCCACTTT,CASSHRGLNSPLHF
TRBV5-1,TRBD1,TRBJ1-1,NA,TGCGCCAGCAGCCGACAGGGTGGAGAGTGGACTGAAGCTTTCTTT,CASSRQGGEWTEAFF
TRBV13,NA,TRBJ2-7,NA,TGTGCCAGCAGCTTATGGGGTCCAGGGAACGAGCAGTACTTC,CASSLWGPGNEQYF
TRBV7-8,NA,TRBJ1-5,NA,TGTGCCAGCAGCTTACTTAGTAGCAATCAGCCCCAGCATTTT,CASSLLSSNQPQHF
TRBV6-5,NA,TRBJ1-3,NA,TGTGGCTCCAGCGTGCGGGCTGAAAACACCATATATTTT,CGSSVRAENTIYF
TRBV6-7,NA,TRBJ1-4,NA,TGTGCCACCCGTGGCCCGTATAATGAAAAACTGTTTTTT,CATRGPYNEKLFF
TRBV5-1,NA,TRBJ2-3,NA,TGCGCCAGCAGCCAGAGACTTAGCACAGATACGCAGTATTTT,CASSQRLSTDTQYF
TRBV19,TRBD2,TRBJ2-7,NA,TGTGCCAGTAGAAGCGGGACCTACGAGCAGTACTTC,CASRSGTYEQYF
TRBV9,NA,TRBJ1-3,NA,TGTGCCAGCAGCGGAGGGTCCGGAAACACCATATATTTT,CASSGGSGNTIYF
TRBV19,NA,TRBJ2-1,few,TGTGCCAGTAGTCCCGCCGGCGGCGTCTATATGAATGAGCAGTTCTTC,CASSPAGGVYMNEQFF
TRBV7-3,NA,TRBJ2-7,NA,TGTGCCAGCAGCTTAGGGAGGTTGGAGATCTACGAGCAGTACTTC,CASSLGRLEIYEQYF
TRBV7-3,NA,TRBJ1-1,NA,TGTGCCAGCAGCTTAACAGCAGTAGCGAACACTGAAGCTTTCTTT,CASSLTAVANTEAFF
TRBV5-8,TRBD1,TRBJ1-5,once,TGTGCCAGCAGCTACTACAGGGGATCTAATCAGCCCCAGCATTTT,CASSYYRGSNQPQHF
TRBV6-5,NA,TRBJ2-7,NA,TGTGCCAGCAGCGACACCCACTCCTACGAGCAGTACTTC,CASSDTHSYEQYF
TRBV7-3,NA,TRBJ2-4,NA,TGTGCCAGCAGCCCCGGGGTTGGGCCCCCTTCCAAAAACATTCAGTACTTC,CASSPGVGPPSKNIQYF
TRBV2,NA,TRBJ2-1,NA,TGTGCCAGCTCCGAACTTTCCTACAATGAGCAGTTCTTC,CASSELSYNEQFF
TRBV6-5,NA,TRBJ1-1,NA,TGTGCCAGCAGAGCAGGGAACCAGAACACTGAAGCTTTCTTT,CASRAGNQNTEAFF
TRBV28,NA,TRBJ1-3,NA,TGTGCCAGCACCCCAGGGGCGGGAAACACCATATATTTT,CASTPGAGNTIYF
TRBV3-1/TRBV3-2,NA,TRBJ1-2,once,TGTGCCAGCAGCTGGGTAGGGGTAGGTGGTGGCTACACCTTC,CASSWVGVGGGYTF
TRBV18,NA,TRBJ2-1,NA,TGTGCCAGCTCACCACCGGCTAGCGCGGGTGAGCAGTTCTTC,CASSPPASAGEQFF
TRBV6-5,TRBD1,TRBJ2-3,once,TGTGCCAGCAGACCGGGACAGGGCGAGGCAGATACGCAGTATTTT,CASRPGQGEADTQYF
TRBV28,TRBD1,TRBJ1-2,NA,TGTGCCAGCTCCCCAGGGGGCGACGGCTATGGCTACACCTTC,CASSPGGDGYGYTF
TRBV21-1,NA,TRBJ2-2,NA,TGTGCCAGCTCTACCACCCTCGCGAACACCGGGGAGCTGTTTTTT,CASSTTLANTGELFF
TRBV6-6,NA,TRBJ1-2,NA,TGTGCCAGCAGCCAAGCGACAGCAGCTTCTAACTATGGCTACACCTTC,CASSQATAASNYGYTF
TRBV2,NA,TRBJ1-5,NA,TGTGCCAGCAGTGAAGGGACAGTCAGCAATCAGCCCCAGCATTTT,CASSEGTVSNQPQHF
TRBV7-2,NA,TRBJ1-2,once,TGTGCCAGCAGCCCGATGGCTAGAGGGAATGGCTACACCTTC,CASSPMARGNGYTF
TRBV6-6,NA,TRBJ1-5,NA,TGTGCCAGCAGTTTCTCTCGACAGAGGAATCAGCCCCAGCATTTT,CASSFSRQRNQPQHF
TRBV6-5,NA,TRBJ2-7,once,TGTGCCAGCAGCCCGACATTCTTACACTCCGAGCAGTACTTC,CASSPTFLHSEQYF
TRBV3-1/TRBV3-2,TRBD2,TRBJ2-7,NA,TGTGCCAGCAGCCATTGGGCTAGCGGCGAGCAGTACTTC,CASSHWASGEQYF
TRBV6-4,TRBD2,TRBJ2-2,NA,TGTGCCAGCAGTCTGACTAGCGGGGGTATGGGCACCGGGGAGCTGTTTTTT,CASSLTSGGMGTGELFF